These 16 T cell receptor beta chains were all obtained from the same sample, sequenced in a study of CD8+CD57+ T cells in acquired aplastic anemia. Previously, flow cytometry had revealed CD8+CD57+ cell expansion in the patients chosen for sequencing. Genomic DNA was employed as the template in profiling TCR beta VDJ and CDR3. TCRdb reprocessed the reads via MiXCR and lists one record per CDR3 protein. The sample has over 250,000 distinct CDR3 sequences; approximately 60% are singletons. Sequenced: sorted CD4+, CD8+, or CD8+CD57+ T cells (not recorded which) from PBMCs. These receptors all come from a human donor with aplastic anemia.

In the case of this clonotype: A much larger clonotype is one base distant, so this may be a read error. This chain connects TRBV5-5 to TRBJ2-7; TRBD1 matches 9 bases. Trimming took 3 bases from V and 2 from J; bases not matched to a gene: 9. CDR3 length: 16 residues. Germline V CDR1 and CDR2: SGHKS, YYEKEE (reference sequence). CDR3 nucleotides: TGTGCCAGCAGCTACTATGGGACAGGGTACCCCTACGAGCAGTACTTC. Protein: CASSYYGTGYPYEQYF.

With regard to this clonotype: An end of the junction differs from the germline gene, which may be a read error. The V call is TRBV6-1, the J call TRBJ2-7, with D uncertain. CDR1 is MNHNS, CDR2 SASEGT, per germline. The CDR3 extends over 11 amino acids. CDR3 region: CASIEGTRKYF. The CDR3 DNA reads as TGTGCCAGCATTGAAGGTACAAGGAAGTACTTC.

This sequence joins TRBV25-1 and TRBJ1-3; D remains unclear. The germline CDR1 and CDR2 sequences are MGHDK and SYGVNS. This CDR3 contains 16 residues. Trimming removed 1 base at V and 2 bases at J, with 12 bases between. The CDR3 DNA sequence: TGTGCCAGCAGTGAATTGGACGCACTGCCTGGAAACACCATATATTTT. It encodes CASSELDALPGNTIYF.

V is TRBV24-1 and J is TRBJ2-7; D could derive from TRBD1 or TRBD2 (5 bases each). CDR1 is KGHDR, CDR2 SFDVKD, per germline. CDR3 size: 11 residues. The V gene lost 9 bases and the J gene lost 0 bases, with 5 bases spanning the gap. The CDR3 reads CATGGSYEQYF. The CDR3 nucleotides are TGTGCCACCGGGGGCTCCTACGAGCAGTACTTC.

The chain joins TRBV10-3 to TRBJ2-7, with 9 nucleotides matching TRBD1. J was trimmed by 0 bases and V by 8 bases; bases with no gene match: 14. CDR3 length equals 17 residues. Per germline, CDR1 ENHRY and CDR2 SYGVKD. CDR3 coding DNA: TGTGCCATCCGGGGACAGGGATTCAGCGGAGGCTCCTACGAGCAGTACTTC. This encodes CAIRGQGFSGGSYEQYF.

The V and J genes are TRBV3-1 and TRBJ2-5, with a weak D call TRBD2 (6 bases). This CDR3 is 14 amino acids long. Germline loops: CDR1 LGHDT, CDR2 YNNKEL (reference sequence). Trimming removed 4 bases from V and 1 base from J, with 10 bases in between. CDR3 region: CASSPEGPQETQYF. CDR3 DNA: TGTGCCAGCAGCCCGGAGGGACCCCAAGAGACCCAGTACTTC.

This chain joins TRBV6-4 and TRBJ2-3; D is unclear. Trimming left V 5 bases short and J 0 bases short, with 9 bases between. This CDR3 is 14 amino acids long. CDR1 is MRHNA and CDR2 is SNTAGT in the germline V gene. CDR3 protein: CASSSTRSTDTQYF. DNA for the CDR3: TGTGCCAGCAGTTCCACCAGAAGCACAGATACGCAGTATTTT.

This clonotype was observed many times. The rearrangement links TRBV20-1 to TRBJ1-6; no reliable D call. CDR3 length: 14 amino acids. Germline V lookup: CDR1 DFQATT, CDR2 SNEGSKA (reference sequence). The V end was cut by 3 bases, the J end by 10 bases, with 16 bases between. The CDR3: CSASSGSLSSPLHF. The CDR3 nucleotides are TGCAGTGCTAGTTCGGGCTCCTTAAGCTCACCCCTCCACTTT.

The J gene is TRBJ1-1, the V gene TRBV29-1; D is perhaps TRBD1 (6 bases). Deletions cut 3 bases from V and 3 bases from J, with 14 bases between. The CDR3 contains 14 residues. CDR1 is SQVTM and CDR2 is ANQGSEA in the germline V gene. The CDR3 DNA is TGCAGCGTTGATCCCCAGGGGAAGGACACTGAAGCTTTCTTT. It yields the protein CSVDPQGKDTEAFF.

This sequence joins TRBV7-9 and TRBJ1-5; 8 bases are shared with TRBD1. The CDR3 covers 13 residues. CDR1 SEHNR and CDR2 FQNEAQ come from the germline V gene (reference sequence). J was trimmed by 3 bases and V by 9 bases; bases with no gene match: 4. CDR3 sequence reads: CASTQGANQPQHF. CDR3 coding DNA: TGTGCCAGTACGCAGGGGGCCAATCAGCCCCAGCATTTT. Together with reference TRBV7-9 and TRBJ1-5, the CDR3 gives the full variable domain: DTGVSQNPRHKITKRGQNVTFRCDPISEHNRLYWYRQTLGQGPEFLTYFQNEAQLEKSRLLSDRFSAERPKGSFSTLEIQRTEQGDSAMYLCASTQGANQPQHFGDGTRLSIL.

The chain couples TRBV12-5 to TRBJ2-3; 7 bases are a match to TRBD1. Per germline, CDR1 LGHNT and CDR2 FRNRAP. This CDR3 is 15 amino acids long. V shed 1 base, J shed 2 bases, and the junction held 3 bases outside the gene matches. CDR3 nucleotides: TGTGCTAGTGGTTTGGGTACAGGGGCCACAGATACGCAGTATTTT. It codes for CASGLGTGATDTQYF.

V gene TRBV4-1 combines with J gene TRBJ1-1; no clear D. CDR1 is MGHRA, CDR2 YSYEKL, per germline. The CDR3 sequence is 17 residues long. V dropped 0 bases and J dropped 3 bases, with 17 bases sitting between them. CDR3 residues: CASSQDFTGGIYTEAFF. Here the CDR3 DNA reads TGCGCCAGCAGCCAAGATTTCACGGGAGGGATTTACACTGAAGCTTTCTTT.

This clonotype was found many times. The chain joins TRBV7-3 to TRBJ2-2, with 7 bases aligning to TRBD1. The CDR3 length is 15 residues. The V gene end was trimmed by 5 bases and the J gene end by 2 bases; junction bases not matched to a gene: 5. CDR1 and CDR2 from the germline V gene are SGHTA and FQGTGA. CDR3 in amino acids: CASSPTGPNTGELFF. CDR3 nucleotide sequence: TGTGCCAGCAGCCCGACAGGGCCTAACACCGGGGAGCTGTTTTTT. The whole variable domain, filled in from reference TRBV7-3 and TRBJ2-2, reads GAGVSQTPSNKVTEKGKYVELRCDPISGHTALYWYRQSLGQGPEFLIYFQGTGAADDSGLPNDRFFAVRPEGSVSTLKIQRTERGDSAVYLCASSPTGPNTGELFFGEGSRLTVL.

The V gene is TRBV7-3, the J gene TRBJ2-1; 9 nucleotides match TRBD1. Germline CDR1 is SGHTA and CDR2 is FQGTGA. With V trimmed by 5 bases and J by 5 bases, 7 bases remained unmatched. The CDR3 contains 15 residues. CDR3 protein: CASSLAGTGNNEQFF. CDR3 DNA: TGTGCCAGCAGCCTCGCCGGGACAGGGAACAATGAGCAGTTCTTC.

The CDR3 region is CASSIMGQNNEQFF. DNA for the CDR3: TGTGCCAGCAGTATTATGGGACAGAATAATGAGCAGTTCTTC. V and J are TRBV27 and TRBJ2-1, with 7 bases identical to TRBD1. V dropped 5 bases and J dropped 7; count of bases not matched to a gene: 8. The CDR3 is 14 residues long. Per germline, CDR1 MNHEY and CDR2 SMNVEV (reference sequence).

This clonotype was found a few times. The chain is built from TRBV10-3 and TRBJ1-1; TRBD1 aligns across 7 bases. The CDR3 sequence is 15 residues long. CDR1 is ENHRY and CDR2 is SYGVKD in the germline V gene. With V trimmed by 3 bases and J by 5 bases, 9 bases remained unmatched. The CDR3 protein is CAISDYQGGRTEAFF. Here the CDR3 DNA reads TGTGCCATCAGTGATTATCAGGGGGGTAGGACTGAAGCTTTCTTT.